A selection of T cell receptor beta chains follows, all from one sample in a study of cytomegalovirus exposure and HLA in healthy donors. Method: immunoSEQ multiplex PCR; TCRdb's copy keeps in-frame clones and lacks some. There are some 310,000 clones in the sample; around 90% occur only once, and around 0.88% lies in the top ten. Source material: PBMCs. The source is a man aged 30 to 39 in good health and CMV-seronegative. CDR3s include the opening cysteine and the closing phenylalanine or tryptophan. D genes are given only for firm matches.

length: 19
V: TRBV6-1
J: TRBJ2-6
D: NA
DNA: TGTGCCAGCAGTGAAGCCGCCGTAGGAGGCAACTCTGGGGCCAACGTCCTGACTTTC
CDR3: CASSEAAVGGNSGANVLTF

length: 15
V: TRBV2
J: TRBJ2-3
D: NA
DNA: TGTGCCAGCAGTGCCTGGGACTCCTACACAGATACGCAGTATTTT
CDR3: CASSAWDSYTDTQYF

length: 14
V: TRBV13
J: TRBJ1-1
D: TRBD1
DNA: TGTGCCAGCTCCGAAATACCAGGGGGCGCTGAAGCTTTCTTT
CDR3: CASSEIPGGAEAFF

length: 14
V: TRBV5-1
J: TRBJ1-2
D: TRBD1
DNA: TGCGCCAGCAGCTGGATGACAGGGGGCTATGGCTACACCTTC
CDR3: CASSWMTGGYGYTF

length: 15
V: TRBV18
J: TRBJ1-4
D: NA
DNA: TGTGCCAGCTCACCCGCGGGGATTGGAGGTGAAAAACTGTTTTTT
CDR3: CASSPAGIGGEKLFF

length: 14
V: TRBV9
J: TRBJ2-1
D: NA
DNA: TGTGCCAGCAGCGTAGTCCTCCAGTACAATGAGCAGTTCTTC
CDR3: CASSVVLQYNEQFF

length: 14
V: TRBV13
J: TRBJ2-1
D: TRBD2
DNA: TGTGCCAGCAGCTTAGGACGGGGGGGCGATGAGCAGTTCTTC
CDR3: CASSLGRGGDEQFF

length: 13
V: TRBV10-2
J: TRBJ2-2
D: NA
DNA: TGCGCCAGCACCCCAGGGGACACCGGGGAGCTGTTTTTT
CDR3: CASTPGDTGELFF

length: 12
V: TRBV6-5
J: TRBJ2-1
D: NA
DNA: TGTGCCAGCCAACAGGGAAACAATGAGCAGTTCTTC
CDR3: CASQQGNNEQFF

length: 11
V: TRBV7-2
J: TRBJ2-5
D: NA
DNA: TGTGCCAGCAGCGGACAAGTGACCCAGTACTTC
CDR3: CASSGQVTQYF

length: 15
V: TRBV7-8
J: TRBJ1-1
D: NA
DNA: TGTGCCAGCAGCCCCCGACGGGCGGGAGGGGATGAAGCTTTCTTT
CDR3: CASSPRRAGGDEAFF

length: 15
V: TRBV2
J: TRBJ2-4
D: TRBD1
DNA: TGTGCCAGCAGTGTTGAGACAGGGGGGCAAAACATTCAGTACTTC
CDR3: CASSVETGGQNIQYF

length: 16
V: TRBV5-4
J: TRBJ1-6
D: NA
DNA: TGTGCCAGCAGCTTGGGTGGGGGCAGGGGAAATTCACCCCTCCACTTT
CDR3: CASSLGGGRGNSPLHF

length: 17
V: TRBV4-3
J: TRBJ1-1
D: NA
DNA: TGCGCCAGCAGCCAAGATGAGAGTCAGGTATTGAACACTGAAGCTTTCTTT
CDR3: CASSQDESQVLNTEAFF

length: 20
V: TRBV21-1
J: TRBJ2-2
D: NA
DNA: TGTGCCAGCAGCAAGATATATCAGGCTAGCGGGGGGGCCTCCACCGGGGAGCTGTTTTTT
CDR3: CASSKIYQASGGASTGELFF

length: 16
V: TRBV5-1
J: TRBJ2-5
D: TRBD2
DNA: TGCGCCAGCACCCCAGGGGTAGCGGGGGGCCAAGAGACCCAGTACTTC
CDR3: CASTPGVAGGQETQYF